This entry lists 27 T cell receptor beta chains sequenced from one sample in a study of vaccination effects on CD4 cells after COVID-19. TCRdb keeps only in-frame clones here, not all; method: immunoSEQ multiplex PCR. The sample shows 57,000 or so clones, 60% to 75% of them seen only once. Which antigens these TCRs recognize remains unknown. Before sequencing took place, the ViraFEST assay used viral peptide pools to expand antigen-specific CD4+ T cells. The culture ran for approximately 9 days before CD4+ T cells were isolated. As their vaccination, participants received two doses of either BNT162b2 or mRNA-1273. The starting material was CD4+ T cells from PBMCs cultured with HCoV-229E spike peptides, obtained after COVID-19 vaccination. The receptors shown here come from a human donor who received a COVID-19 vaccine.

This chain's CDR3 is CASKRTGRSPLHF. CDR3 bases: TGTGCCAGTAAAAGGACAGGGAGGTCACCCCTCCACTTT. The chain couples TRBV19 to TRBJ1-6; 8 bases align to TRBD1. The ends lost 7 bases at V and 10 bases at J; junction bases unmatched: 6. The CDR3 is 13 amino acids. The germline V gene encodes CDR1 LNHDA and CDR2 SQIVND (reference sequence). Variable domain in full (rest from reference TRBV19 and TRBJ1-6): DGGITQSPKYLFRKEGQNVTLSCEQNLNHDAMYWYRQDPGQGLRLIYYSQIVNDFQKGDIAEGYSVSREKKESFPLTVTSAQKNPTAFYLCASKRTGRSPLHFGNGTRLTVT.

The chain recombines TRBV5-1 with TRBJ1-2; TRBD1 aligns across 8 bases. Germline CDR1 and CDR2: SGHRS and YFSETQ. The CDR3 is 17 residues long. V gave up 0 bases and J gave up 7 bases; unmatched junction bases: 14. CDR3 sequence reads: CASSLGQGQRSAGGYTF. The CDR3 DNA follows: TGCGCCAGCAGCTTGGGACAGGGGCAAAGATCGGCTGGTGGCTACACCTTC.

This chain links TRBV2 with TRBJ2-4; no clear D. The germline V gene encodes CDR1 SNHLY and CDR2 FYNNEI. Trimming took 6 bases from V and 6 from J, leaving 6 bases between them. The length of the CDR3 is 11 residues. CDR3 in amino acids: CASSTRNIQYF. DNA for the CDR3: TGTGCCAGCAGCACCCGAAACATTCAGTACTTC.

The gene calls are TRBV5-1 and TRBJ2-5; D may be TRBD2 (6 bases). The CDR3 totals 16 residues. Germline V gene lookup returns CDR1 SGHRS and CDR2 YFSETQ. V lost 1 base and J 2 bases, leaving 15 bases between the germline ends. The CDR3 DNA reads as TGCGCCAGCAGCTTGTTATACGGGGGACCACAAGAGACCCAGTACTTC. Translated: CASSLLYGGPQETQYF.

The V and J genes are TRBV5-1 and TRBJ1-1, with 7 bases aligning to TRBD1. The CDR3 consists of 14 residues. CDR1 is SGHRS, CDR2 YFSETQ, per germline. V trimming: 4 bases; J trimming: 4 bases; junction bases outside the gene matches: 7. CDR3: CASSGSRGVTEAFF. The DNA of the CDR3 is TGCGCCAGCAGCGGCAGCAGGGGGGTCACTGAAGCTTTCTTT.

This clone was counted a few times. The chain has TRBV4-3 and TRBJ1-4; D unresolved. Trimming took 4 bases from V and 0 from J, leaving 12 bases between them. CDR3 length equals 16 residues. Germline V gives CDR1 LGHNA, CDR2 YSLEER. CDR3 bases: TGCGCCAGCAGCCGGGTGTCATCTCCAACTAATGAAAAACTGTTTTTT. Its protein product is CASSRVSSPTNEKLFF.

CDR3 sequence (DNA): TGCGCCAGCAGCTTATCCTTGACAGGGGGCAATACTGAAGCTTTCTTT. Its protein is CASSLSLTGGNTEAFF. V gene TRBV5-1 combines with J gene TRBJ1-1; TRBD1 agrees at 10 bases. V dropped 2 bases and J dropped 5; count of bases not matched to a gene: 9. Germline CDR1 is SGHRS and CDR2 is YFSETQ. There are 16 residues in the CDR3. The full variable domain, its missing parts supplied by reference TRBV5-1 and TRBJ1-1, is KAGVTQTPRYLIKTRGQQVTLSCSPISGHRSVSWYQQTPGQGLQFLFEYFSETQRNKGNFPGRFSGRQFSNSRSEMNVSTLELGDSALYLCASSLSLTGGNTEAFFGQGTRLTVV.

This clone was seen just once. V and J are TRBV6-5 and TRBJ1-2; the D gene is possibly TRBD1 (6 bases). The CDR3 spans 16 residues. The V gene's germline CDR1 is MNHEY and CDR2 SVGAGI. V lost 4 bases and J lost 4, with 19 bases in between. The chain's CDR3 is CASSSGLSTGTYGYTF. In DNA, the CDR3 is TGTGCCAGCAGTTCCGGACTCTCTACAGGGACCTATGGCTACACCTTC.

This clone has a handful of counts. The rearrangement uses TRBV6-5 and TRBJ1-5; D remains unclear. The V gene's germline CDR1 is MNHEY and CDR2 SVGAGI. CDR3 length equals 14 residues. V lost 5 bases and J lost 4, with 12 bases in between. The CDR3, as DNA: TGTGCCAGCAGTAAGTTGAACCTTAATCAGCCCCAGCATTTT. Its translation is CASSKLNLNQPQHF.

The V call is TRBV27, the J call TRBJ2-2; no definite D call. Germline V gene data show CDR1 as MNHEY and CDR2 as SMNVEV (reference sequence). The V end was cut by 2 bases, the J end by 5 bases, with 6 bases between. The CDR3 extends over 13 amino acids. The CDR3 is CASSLRVTGELFF. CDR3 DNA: TGTGCCAGCAGTTTACGCGTAACCGGGGAGCTGTTTTTT.

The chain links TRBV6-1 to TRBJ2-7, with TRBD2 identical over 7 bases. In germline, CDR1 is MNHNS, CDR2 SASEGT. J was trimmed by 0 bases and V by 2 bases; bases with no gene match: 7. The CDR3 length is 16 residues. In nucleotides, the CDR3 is TGTGCCAGCAGTGAACCGAGCGGGGCCAACTCCTACGAGCAGTACGTC. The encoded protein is CASSEPSGANSYEQYV.

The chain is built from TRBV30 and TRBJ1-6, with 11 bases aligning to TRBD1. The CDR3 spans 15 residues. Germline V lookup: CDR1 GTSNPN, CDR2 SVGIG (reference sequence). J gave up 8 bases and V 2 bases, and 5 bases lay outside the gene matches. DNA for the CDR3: TGTGCCTGGAGTACAAGGGGACAGGGGGATTCACCCCTCCACTTT. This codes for CAWSTRGQGDSPLHF.

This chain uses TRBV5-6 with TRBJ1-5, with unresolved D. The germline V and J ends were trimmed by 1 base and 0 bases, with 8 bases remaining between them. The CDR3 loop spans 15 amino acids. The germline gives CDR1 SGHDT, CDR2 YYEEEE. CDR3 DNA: TGTGCCAGCAGCTTGCAGCGAAATAGCAATCAGCCCCAGCATTTT. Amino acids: CASSLQRNSNQPQHF. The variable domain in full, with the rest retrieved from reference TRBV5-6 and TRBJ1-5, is DAGVTQSPTHLIKTRGQQVTLRCSPKSGHDTVSWYQQALGQGPQFIFQYYEEEERQRGNFPDRFSGHQFPNYSSELNVNALLLGDSALYLCASSLQRNSNQPQHFGDGTRLSIL.

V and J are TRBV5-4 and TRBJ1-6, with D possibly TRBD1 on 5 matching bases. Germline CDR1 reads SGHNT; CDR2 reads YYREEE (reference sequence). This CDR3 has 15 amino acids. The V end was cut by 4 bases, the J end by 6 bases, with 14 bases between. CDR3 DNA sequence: TGTGCCAGCAGCCCAAGACAGAACGGTAATTCACCCCTCCACTTT. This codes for CASSPRQNGNSPLHF.

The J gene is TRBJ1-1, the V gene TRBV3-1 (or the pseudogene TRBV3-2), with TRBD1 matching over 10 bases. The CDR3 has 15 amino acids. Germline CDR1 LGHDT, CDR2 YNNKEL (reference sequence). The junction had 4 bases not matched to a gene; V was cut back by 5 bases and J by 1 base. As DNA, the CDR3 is TGTGCCAGCAGCTTCCGGGACAGGGGGAACACTGAAGCTTTCTTT. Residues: CASSFRDRGNTEAFF.

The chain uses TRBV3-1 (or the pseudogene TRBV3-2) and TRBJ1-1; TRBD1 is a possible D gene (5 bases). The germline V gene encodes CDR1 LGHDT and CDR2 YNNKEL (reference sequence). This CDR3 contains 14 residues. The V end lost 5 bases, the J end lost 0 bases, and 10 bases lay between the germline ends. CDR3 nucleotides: TGTGCCAGCAGCTACGGGGGAATGAACACTGAAGCTTTCTTT. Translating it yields CASSYGGMNTEAFF.

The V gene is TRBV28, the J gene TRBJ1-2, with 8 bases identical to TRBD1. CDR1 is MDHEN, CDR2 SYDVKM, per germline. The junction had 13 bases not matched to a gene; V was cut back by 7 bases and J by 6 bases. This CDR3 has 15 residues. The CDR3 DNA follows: TGTGCCAGCAACTACGGGGACAGGCCGTCGGATGGCTACACCTTC. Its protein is CASNYGDRPSDGYTF.

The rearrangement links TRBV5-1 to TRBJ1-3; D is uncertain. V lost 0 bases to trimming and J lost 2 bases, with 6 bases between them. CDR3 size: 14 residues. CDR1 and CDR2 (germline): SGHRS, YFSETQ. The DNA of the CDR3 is TGCGCCAGCAGCTTGGGCGGTGCTGGAAACACCATATATTTT. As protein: CASSLGGAGNTIYF.

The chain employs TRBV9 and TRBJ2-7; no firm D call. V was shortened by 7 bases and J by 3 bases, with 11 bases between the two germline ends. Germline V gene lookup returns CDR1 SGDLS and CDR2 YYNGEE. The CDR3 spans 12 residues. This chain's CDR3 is CASAQKGYEQYV. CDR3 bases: TGTGCCAGCGCCCAGAAAGGCTACGAGCAGTACGTC.

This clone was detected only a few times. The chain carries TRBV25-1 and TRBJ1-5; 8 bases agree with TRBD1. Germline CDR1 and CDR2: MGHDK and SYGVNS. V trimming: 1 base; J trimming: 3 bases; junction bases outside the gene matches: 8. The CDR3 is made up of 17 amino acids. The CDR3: CASSESPPGGINQPQHF. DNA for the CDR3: TGTGCCAGCAGTGAATCCCCCCCAGGGGGCATCAATCAGCCCCAGCATTTT.

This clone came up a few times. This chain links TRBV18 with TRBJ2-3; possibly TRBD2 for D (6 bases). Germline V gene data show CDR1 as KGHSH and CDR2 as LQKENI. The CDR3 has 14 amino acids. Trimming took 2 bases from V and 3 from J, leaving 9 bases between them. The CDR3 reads CASSPVLATDTQYF. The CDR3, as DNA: TGTGCCAGCTCACCAGTACTAGCAACAGATACGCAGTATTTT.

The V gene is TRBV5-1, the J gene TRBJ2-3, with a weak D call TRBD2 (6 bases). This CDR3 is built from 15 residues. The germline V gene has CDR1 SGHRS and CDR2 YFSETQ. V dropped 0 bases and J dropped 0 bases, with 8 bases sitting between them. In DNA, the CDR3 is TGCGCCAGCAGCTTGGTAGGGACTAGCACAGATACGCAGTATTTT. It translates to CASSLVGTSTDTQYF.

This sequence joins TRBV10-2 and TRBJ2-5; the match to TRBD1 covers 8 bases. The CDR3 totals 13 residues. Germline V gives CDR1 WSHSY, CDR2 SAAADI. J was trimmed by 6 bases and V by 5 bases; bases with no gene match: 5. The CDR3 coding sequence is TGCGCCAGCAGTCAGGGGGCCCAGAAGACCCAGTACTTC. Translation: CASSQGAQKTQYF.

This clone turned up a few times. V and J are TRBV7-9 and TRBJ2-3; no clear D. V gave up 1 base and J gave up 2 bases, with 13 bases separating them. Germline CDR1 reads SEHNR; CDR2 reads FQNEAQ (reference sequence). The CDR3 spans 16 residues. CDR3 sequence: CASSLEGYSITDTQYF. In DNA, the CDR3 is TGTGCCAGCAGCTTAGAGGGTTACAGCATCACAGATACGCAGTATTTT.

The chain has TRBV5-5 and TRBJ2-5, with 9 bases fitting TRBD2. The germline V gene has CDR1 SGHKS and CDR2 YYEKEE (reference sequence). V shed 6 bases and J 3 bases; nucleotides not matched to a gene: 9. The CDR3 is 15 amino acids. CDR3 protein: CASISSGGLKETQYF. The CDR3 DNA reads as TGTGCCAGCATCAGTAGCGGGGGCCTGAAAGAGACCCAGTACTTC.

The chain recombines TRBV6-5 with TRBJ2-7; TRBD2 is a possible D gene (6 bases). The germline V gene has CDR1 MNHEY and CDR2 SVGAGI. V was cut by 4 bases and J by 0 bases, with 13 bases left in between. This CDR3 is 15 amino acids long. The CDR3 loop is CASSSRRGSSYEQYV. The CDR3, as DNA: TGTGCCAGCAGTTCTAGACGGGGGAGCTCCTACGAGCAGTACGTC.

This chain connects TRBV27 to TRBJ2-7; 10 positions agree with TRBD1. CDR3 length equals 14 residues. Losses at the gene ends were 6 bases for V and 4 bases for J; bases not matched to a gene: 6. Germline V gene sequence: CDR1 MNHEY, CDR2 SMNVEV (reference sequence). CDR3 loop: CASSIWTGGYEQYV. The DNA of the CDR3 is TGTGCCAGCAGCATCTGGACAGGGGGGTACGAGCAGTACGTC.